The 29 T cell receptor beta chains below were found in one sample sequenced in a study of blood T cell repertoires in COVID-19. Some clones are missing from TCRdb's copy, which holds only in-frame ones; the method was immunoSEQ multiplex PCR. The sample holds a few hundred thousand clones, about four fifths seen once. The specimen was peripheral blood. Source of these receptors: a person aged 70 to 85 with COVID-19, enrolled during active disease.

With respect to this clone: Sequence at one end of the junction differs from germline and may be a read error. This chain connects TRBV20-1 to TRBJ2-3; 11 bases match TRBD2. CDR1 is DFQATT and CDR2 is SNEGSKA in the germline V gene (reference sequence). The CDR3 runs to 10 residues. The CDR3 sequence is CRASGRPQYF. The CDR3 DNA follows: TGCAGGGCTAGCGGGAGGCCGCAGTATTTT.

The chain carries TRBV5-1 and TRBJ2-7, with TRBD1 matching over 9 bases. V lost 0 bases and J lost 3; bases outside the gene matches: 10. Germline CDR1 and CDR2: SGHRS and YFSETQ. CDR3 length: 17 amino acids. The CDR3 coding sequence is TGCGCCAGCAGCTTGGCAGGAGGGGACAGGGCACTCTACGAGCAGTACTTC. The encoded protein is CASSLAGGDRALYEQYF.

On this clone itself: The same CDR3 also results from other DNA sequences found in this sample. The chain links TRBV7-2 to TRBJ2-3; 7 bases match TRBD1. The CDR3 runs to 15 residues. V shed 5 bases and J 1 base; nucleotides not matched to a gene: 6. Germline-derived CDR1 and CDR2 are SGHTA and FQGNSA. The CDR3 nucleotides are TGTGCCAGCAGCCCGAGACAGGGAGGCACAGATACGCAGTATTTT. Translating it yields CASSPRQGGTDTQYF.

V and J are TRBV11-2 and TRBJ2-1; the match to TRBD2 covers 10 bases. The V gene end was trimmed by 5 bases and the J gene end by 6 bases; junction bases not matched to a gene: 7. Germline CDR1 and CDR2: SGHAT and FQNNGV. The CDR3 sequence is 15 residues long. The CDR3 is CASSITRTSGNEQFF. Here the CDR3 DNA reads TGTGCCAGCAGCATTACCAGGACTAGCGGCAATGAGCAGTTCTTC.

V gene TRBV5-8 combines with J gene TRBJ2-5; D remains unclear. Looked up from germline, CDR1 is SGHTS and CDR2 is YDEGEE. V lost 4 bases, J lost 4 bases, and 14 bases lay in between. There are 14 residues in the CDR3. The CDR3 spells CASSPISGGETQYF. CDR3 bases: TGTGCCAGCAGCCCCATCAGTGGTGGAGAGACCCAGTACTTC.

The chain combines TRBV7-3 with TRBJ1-1; possible D gene TRBD1, 6 bases. The V end lost 5 bases, the J end lost 4 bases, and 14 bases lay between the germline ends. This CDR3 comprises 14 residues. Germline V gene lookup returns CDR1 SGHTA and CDR2 FQGTGA. CDR3 bases: TGTGCCAGCAGCAAACAGGGTTTACGCACTGAAGCTTTCTTT. This codes for CASSKQGLRTEAFF.

Remarks on this clone: This specimen includes other DNA sequences encoding the same CDR3. The chain combines TRBV9 with TRBJ1-1, with 7 bases aligning to TRBD1. The CDR3 sequence is 14 residues long. Germline CDR1 reads SGDLS; CDR2 reads YYNGEE. The J segment lost 0 bases and the V segment lost 2 bases, leaving 1 base of the junction unmatched. CDR3 region: CASSVGTVNTEAFF. For the CDR3, the DNA is TGTGCCAGCAGCGTCGGGACAGTGAACACTGAAGCTTTCTTT.

This chain joins TRBV7-2 and TRBJ2-7; the match to TRBD2 covers 10 bases. Per the germline V gene, CDR1 is SGHTA and CDR2 is FQGNSA. The CDR3 runs to 15 residues. Trimming removed 1 base from V and 2 bases from J; junction bases left unmatched: 2. The CDR3 protein is CASSLVAGGTYEQYF. The CDR3 DNA sequence: TGTGCCAGCAGCTTAGTAGCGGGAGGTACCTACGAGCAGTACTTC.

V usage is TRBV13 and J usage is TRBJ2-7, with a weak D call TRBD2 (5 bases). The V end was cut by 5 bases, the J end by 1 base, with 12 bases between. This CDR3 contains 14 residues. The V gene's germline CDR1 is PRHDT and CDR2 FYEKMQ (reference sequence). CDR3 bases: TGTGCCAGCAGCCCAGGACTGCGTTCCTACGAGCAGTACTTC. Translating it yields CASSPGLRSYEQYF.

V usage is TRBV28 and J usage is TRBJ2-1; 9 bases agree with TRBD2. V lost 3 bases to trimming and J lost 6 bases; unmatched junction nucleotides: 6. CDR3 size: 15 residues. CDR1 and CDR2 (germline): MDHEN, SYDVKM. Here the CDR3 DNA reads TGTGCCAGCAGTTTGGGGCTAGCGGGACTCAATGAGCAGTTCTTC. Encoded protein: CASSLGLAGLNEQFF.

The count of this clone is one. This sequence joins TRBV7-2 and TRBJ2-7; D possibly corresponds to TRBD2 (6 bases). Germline V gene sequence: CDR1 SGHTA, CDR2 FQGNSA. The ends were cut back, 1 base at V and 1 base at J, with 11 bases in the middle. CDR3 length equals 15 residues. CDR3: CASSLVGGQSYEQYF. For the CDR3, the DNA is TGTGCCAGCAGCTTAGTGGGGGGTCAGTCCTACGAGCAGTACTTC.

The chain carries TRBV6-5 and TRBJ2-7; 7 nucleotides align to TRBD1. This CDR3 contains 12 residues. V trimming: 5 bases; J trimming: 6 bases; junction bases outside the gene matches: 4. Germline lookup yields CDR1 MNHEY and CDR2 SVGAGI. The CDR3 is CASSRGQTEQYF. The DNA for the CDR3 is TGTGCCAGCAGTCGGGGACAGACCGAGCAGTACTTC.

This chain connects TRBV25-1 to TRBJ2-5; tentatively, D is TRBD2 (5 bases). The CDR3 has 16 amino acids. V lost 2 bases to trimming and J lost 0 bases, with 13 bases between them. The germline CDR1 and CDR2 sequences are MGHDK and SYGVNS. The CDR3 spells CASSEPADGNQETQYF. The CDR3 region has the DNA TGTGCCAGCAGTGAACCCGCGGACGGGAACCAAGAGACCCAGTACTTC.

This clone was seen only once. The rearrangement links TRBV7-7 to TRBJ2-1; perhaps TRBD1 as D (6 bases). Trimming cost V 5 bases and J 4 bases, with 18 bases left between them. CDR1 is SSHAT, CDR2 FNYEAQ, per germline (reference sequence). CDR3 length equals 16 residues. The CDR3 protein is CASSPTRQDSYNEQFF. The DNA of the CDR3 is TGTGCCAGCAGCCCCACACGACAGGACTCTTACAATGAGCAGTTCTTC.

Here the CDR3 DNA reads TGTGCCAGCAGTCAACAGGGAATAGGGGGCAATCAGCCCCAGCATTTT. This gives the protein CASSQQGIGGNQPQHF. V gene TRBV28 combines with J gene TRBJ1-5; TRBD1 might be the D (6 bases). V was trimmed by 5 bases and J by 2 bases, leaving 16 bases between them. CDR1 is MDHEN, CDR2 SYDVKM, per germline. CDR3 length: 16 residues.

This rearrangement joins TRBV28 to TRBJ2-2, with TRBD2 as a possible D gene (6 bases). Germline loops: CDR1 MDHEN, CDR2 SYDVKM. The CDR3 consists of 13 residues. V was clipped by 7 bases and J by 6 bases, with 12 bases between them. The CDR3 here is CASMALAPGELFF. DNA for the CDR3: TGTGCCAGCATGGCTCTAGCGCCCGGGGAGCTGTTTTTT.

There are a few counts of this clone. This chain uses TRBV7-2 with TRBJ2-7, with D uncertain. The CDR3 extends over 11 amino acids. V was cut by 6 bases and J by 1 base, with 4 bases left in between. Germline CDR1 is SGHTA and CDR2 is FQGNSA. For the CDR3, the DNA is TGTGCCAGCAGGCTATCCTACGAGCAGTACTTC. This encodes CASRLSYEQYF. Full variable domain (rest looked up from reference TRBV7-2 and TRBJ2-7): GAGVSQSPSNKVTEKGKDVELRCDPISGHTALYWYRQSLGQGLEFLIYFQGNSAPDKSGLPSDRFSAERTGGSVSTLTIQRTQQEDSAVYLCASRLSYEQYFGPGTRLTVT.

V and J are TRBV19 and TRBJ1-5, with 7 bases aligning to TRBD1. CDR1 and CDR2 from the germline V gene are LNHDA and SQIVND (reference sequence). The CDR3 is 13 amino acids. Trimming at V came to 6 bases and at J to 6 bases, leaving 5 bases not matched to a gene. The CDR3 coding sequence is TGTGCCAGTAGATTTGACAGGGCTCAGCCCCAGCATTTT. Protein: CASRFDRAQPQHF.

The genes are TRBV21-1 and TRBJ2-1; TRBD2 reflects the table's D call only, with no check against the DNA. TRBV21-1 is a documented pseudogene. This CDR3 contains 16 residues. This CDR3 reads CASSKKAGGSYNEQFF. The DNA for the CDR3 is TGTGCCAGCAGCAAAAAGGCGGGAGGCTCCTACAATGAGCAGTTCTTC.

The V and J genes are TRBV6-6 and TRBJ2-1; D perhaps matches TRBD1 (6 bases). The CDR3 length is 13 residues. V lost 7 bases and J 6 bases, leaving 13 bases between the germline ends. The germline V gene encodes CDR1 MNHNY and CDR2 SVGAGI (reference sequence). CDR3 loop: CASTKWGPNEQFF. The CDR3 DNA follows: TGTGCCAGCACTAAGTGGGGGCCCAATGAGCAGTTCTTC.

The chain combines TRBV28 with TRBJ1-2; 8 positions match TRBD1. CDR1 and CDR2 (germline): MDHEN, SYDVKM. There are 17 residues in the CDR3. The V gene end was trimmed by 6 bases and the J gene end by 2 bases; junction bases not matched to a gene: 14. The CDR3 nucleotides read TGTGCCAGCAGAACCGGGAGTGGGACAGGATCAAACTATGGCTACACCTTC. Encoded protein: CASRTGSGTGSNYGYTF.

This sequence joins TRBV7-2 and TRBJ2-1, with D possibly TRBD2 on 7 matching bases. V was clipped by 0 bases and J by 1 base, with 13 bases between them. The CDR3 has 17 residues. From germline, CDR1 is SGHTA and CDR2 FQGNSA. CDR3 in DNA: TGTGCCAGCAGCTTAGCTGCGGGGGCGCGGTCCTACAATGAGCAGTTCTTC. Its translation: CASSLAAGARSYNEQFF.

This chain joins TRBV5-4 and TRBJ2-2, with 8 nucleotides matching TRBD1. The length of the CDR3 is 16 residues. The trim removed 3 bases at V and 1 base at J, leaving 5 bases unmatched. Germline CDR1 SGHNT, CDR2 YYREEE (reference sequence). Here the CDR3 reads CASSSKGTGNTGELFF. The CDR3 DNA sequence: TGTGCCAGCAGCTCAAAGGGGACAGGGAACACCGGGGAGCTGTTTTTT.

The rearrangement uses TRBV29-1 and TRBJ1-4; a possible D gene is TRBD1 (5 bases). The CDR3 has 16 amino acids. Trimming left V 2 bases short and J 2 bases short, with 15 bases between. CDR1 SQVTM and CDR2 ANQGSEA come from the germline V gene. CDR3 coding DNA: TGCAGCGTTGAATGGGCGGCAGGGTGGACTAATGAAAAACTGTTTTTT. As protein: CSVEWAAGWTNEKLFF.

This clone has a handful of counts. The chain carries TRBV28 and TRBJ2-4; 8 nucleotides align to TRBD1. Germline values: CDR1 MDHEN, CDR2 SYDVKM. Trimming cost V 6 bases and J 5 bases; bases outside gene matches: 3. The CDR3 is made up of 13 amino acids. The CDR3 nucleotides are TGTGCCAGCAGGGGGACAGGACAAAACATTCAGTACTTC. Translated: CASRGTGQNIQYF.

This chain's CDR3 is CASSLNGGGRTGELFF. The CDR3 DNA follows: TGTGCCAGCAGCTTAAATGGGGGCGGACGCACCGGGGAGCTGTTTTTT. The chain joins TRBV7-3 to TRBJ2-2; D may be TRBD1 (6 bases). The germline V gene has CDR1 SGHTA and CDR2 FQGTGA. The CDR3 extends over 16 amino acids. V lost 1 base to trimming and J lost 4 bases, with 13 bases between them.

The chain carries TRBV5-5 and TRBJ1-2; no clear D. Between the trimmed V and J ends, which lost 4 bases and 4 bases, there was a span of 8 bases. CDR3 size: 12 residues. The germline V gene encodes CDR1 SGHKS and CDR2 YYEKEE (reference sequence). CDR3 sequence reads: CASSPSVYGYTF. The CDR3 bases are TGTGCCAGCAGCCCATCAGTCTATGGCTACACCTTC.

This clone appeared a few times. CDR3 sequence reads: CASSLYSGDYGYTF. CDR3 bases: TGTGCCAGCAGTTTATACTCAGGGGACTATGGCTACACCTTC. The rearrangement uses TRBV28 and TRBJ1-2, with TRBD1 as a possible D gene (6 bases). Germline-derived CDR1 and CDR2 are MDHEN and SYDVKM. Trimming took 1 base from V and 3 from J, leaving 9 bases between them. The CDR3 runs to 14 residues.

The sample holds a few counts of this clone. The rearrangement joins TRBV7-2 to TRBJ1-1; D uncertain. V lost 3 bases and J 3 bases, leaving 8 bases between the germline ends. The CDR3 contains 13 residues. From germline, CDR1 is SGHTA and CDR2 FQGNSA. The CDR3 DNA reads TGTGCCAGCAGCTTGAAAAGCGACACTGAAGCTTTCTTT. This sequence encodes CASSLKSDTEAFF.